This T cell receptor (beta chain) stems from a study of blood T cell repertoires in COVID-19. Overall study context: Acute and convalescent COVID-19 samples came from the United States, Italy and Spain.

The assay was immunoSEQ multiplex PCR, and TCRdb's table has in-frame clones only and misses some. Altogether 50,000 to 75,000 clones are present, around 82% being singletons, with the ten largest covering roughly 22%. Germline V gene data show CDR1 as SGHDT and CDR2 as YYEEEE. CDR3 length: 18 residues. Trimming removed 4 bases from V and 3 bases from J; junction bases left unmatched: 11. Sample: peripheral blood. V gene TRBV5-6 combines with J gene TRBJ2-1, with 12 nucleotides matching TRBD2. The clonotype was recovered from a man at least 80 years old with active or convalescent COVID-19. The CDR3 reads CASSVLGRTSGNYNEQFF. The CDR3 bases are TGTGCCAGCAGCGTACTCGGGCGGACTAGCGGGAACTACAATGAGCAGTTCTTC.